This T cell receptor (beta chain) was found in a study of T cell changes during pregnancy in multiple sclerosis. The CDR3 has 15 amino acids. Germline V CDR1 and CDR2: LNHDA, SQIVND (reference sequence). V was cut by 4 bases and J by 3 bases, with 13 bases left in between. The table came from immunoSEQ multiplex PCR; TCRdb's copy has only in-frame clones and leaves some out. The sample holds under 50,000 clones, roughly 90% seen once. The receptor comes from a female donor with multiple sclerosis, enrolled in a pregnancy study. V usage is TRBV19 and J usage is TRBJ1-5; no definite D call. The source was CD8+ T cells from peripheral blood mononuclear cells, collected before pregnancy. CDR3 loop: CASSTSQGYNQPQHF. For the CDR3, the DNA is TGTGCCAGTAGTACTAGTCAAGGTTACAATCAGCCCCAGCATTTT. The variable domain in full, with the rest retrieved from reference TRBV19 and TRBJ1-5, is DGGITQSPKYLFRKEGQNVTLSCEQNLNHDAMYWYRQDPGQGLRLIYYSQIVNDFQKGDIAEGYSVSREKKESFPLTVTSAQKNPTAFYLCASSTSQGYNQPQHFGDGTRLSIL.